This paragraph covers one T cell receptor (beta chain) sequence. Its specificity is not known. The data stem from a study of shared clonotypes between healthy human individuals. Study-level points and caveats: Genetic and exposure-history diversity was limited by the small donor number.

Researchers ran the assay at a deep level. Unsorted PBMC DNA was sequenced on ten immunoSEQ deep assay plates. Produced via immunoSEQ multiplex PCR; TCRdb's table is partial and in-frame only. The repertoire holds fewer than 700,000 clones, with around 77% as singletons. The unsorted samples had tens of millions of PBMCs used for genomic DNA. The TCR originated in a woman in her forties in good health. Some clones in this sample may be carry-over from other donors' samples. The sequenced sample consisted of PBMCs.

The CDR3 spells CASSQAGPSGEAFF. The DNA for the CDR3 is TGTGCCAGCAGCCAAGCTGGCCCTTCTGGTGAAGCTTTCTTT. The chain employs TRBV7-3 and TRBJ1-1; D gene ambiguous. This CDR3 has 14 residues. Germline V gene sequence: CDR1 SGHTA, CDR2 FQGTGA. V lost 5 bases, J lost 7 bases, and 17 bases lay in between.